Shown below are 27 T cell receptor beta chains from a single sample sequenced in a study of CD8+ T cells in alopecia areata (dated by TCRdb to between 2017 and 2018). The protocol used for the library was the immunoSEQ multiplex PCR assay. RNA was extracted from all samples and reverse transcribed into cDNA, which served as template for TCR sequencing. In TCRdb, the immuneACCESS table is reduced to in-frame sequences with V and J assigned. These tables do not hold every clone; where another copy was compared, an unresolved V gene accounts for under half, and the others remain unexplained. This sample has some 120,000 clones in its table, and around 63% of those were observed once. Of the sample, around 5.7% is held by the ten largest clones. The sample's time point label is to be understood as: around 4 weeks on oral tofacitinib. According to the study, the label for this sample's treatment or condition signals: oral pan-JAK inhibitor, 5-10 mg twice daily.

The source material was CD4+ T cells sorted from blood, sampled at week 4, from a patient treated with tofacitinib. The receptors originated from a human donor with alopecia areata.

This clone was observed a single time. The chain is built from TRBV7-2 and TRBJ1-1; D remains unclear. The germline V and J ends were trimmed by 5 bases and 4 bases, with 11 bases remaining between them. Germline CDR1 is SGHTA and CDR2 is FQGNSA. The CDR3 totals 13 residues. CDR3 sequence reads: CASSTGQRTEAFF. CDR3 sequence (DNA): TGTGCCAGCAGCACCGGGCAGCGCACTGAAGCTTTCTTT.

The chain couples TRBV7-2 to TRBJ1-5; D is uncertain. Germline CDR1 SGHTA, CDR2 FQGNSA. The CDR3 extends over 15 amino acids. V gave up 6 bases and J gave up 2 bases, with 14 bases separating them. CDR3 residues: CASSINPMGNQPQHF. The CDR3, as DNA: TGTGCCAGCAGTATCAACCCCATGGGCAATCAGCCCCAGCATTTT.

The V and J genes are TRBV5-1 and TRBJ2-3, with 11 bases identical to TRBD1. This CDR3 has 18 amino acids. Germline CDR1 SGHRS, CDR2 YFSETQ. Germline trimming cut 1 base from V and 1 base from J; bases unmatched to any gene: 8. CDR3 sequence reads: CASSLNPRTGGGTDTQYF. Here the CDR3 DNA reads TGCGCCAGCAGCTTGAACCCCAGGACAGGGGGCGGCACAGATACGCAGTATTTT.

The chain joins TRBV30 to TRBJ1-2; 9 bases agree with TRBD1. Trimming took 0 bases from V and 5 from J; bases not matched to a gene: 13. CDR1 GTSNPN and CDR2 SVGIG come from the germline V gene (reference sequence). The CDR3 is 17 residues long. In DNA, the CDR3 is TGTGCCTGGAGTGTACGAACAGCTCGACAGGGGGTGTATGGCTACACCTTC. It translates to CAWSVRTARQGVYGYTF.

The CDR3, as DNA: TGTGCCAGCAGCCTTACACCGGGCAGGGTAGTCTATGGCTACACCTTC. Encoded protein: CASSLTPGRVVYGYTF. V and J are TRBV7-2 and TRBJ1-2; the D gene is possibly TRBD1 (5 bases). Germline CDR1 and CDR2: SGHTA and FQGNSA. V gave up 5 bases and J gave up 4 bases, with 20 bases separating them. The CDR3 runs to 16 residues.

This clone was detected once. Other nucleotide sequences from this sample produce the same CDR3. The V and J genes are TRBV29-1 and TRBJ2-5; 7 nucleotides agree with TRBD1. V lost 5 bases and J lost 2; bases outside the gene matches: 2. The CDR3 contains 12 residues. CDR1 is SQVTM, CDR2 ANQGSEA, per germline. The CDR3 bases are TGCAGCGTTCGGACAGGACAAGAGACCCAGTACTTC. Translating it yields CSVRTGQETQYF.

This rearrangement joins TRBV5-6 to TRBJ2-4; D may be TRBD1 (5 bases). V lost 0 bases, J lost 6 bases, and 13 bases lay in between. The germline CDR1 and CDR2 sequences are SGHDT and YYEEEE. CDR3 length: 15 residues. This CDR3 is CASSLVAGSGNIQYF. The CDR3 DNA reads TGTGCCAGCAGCTTGGTTGCAGGGTCGGGAAACATTCAGTACTTC.

V is TRBV29-1 and J is TRBJ1-2, with 9 nucleotides matching TRBD1. Per the germline V gene, CDR1 is SQVTM and CDR2 is ANQGSEA. The CDR3 covers 13 residues. V lost 7 bases, J lost 4 bases, and 7 bases stayed unmatched. CDR3 amino acids: CSGGQGGSYGYTF. The CDR3 region has the DNA TGCAGCGGGGGACAGGGCGGGAGCTATGGCTACACCTTC.

The chain is built from TRBV5-4 and TRBJ2-2; tentative D call: TRBD1 (5 bases). The CDR3 has 16 residues. Trimming left V 4 bases short and J 2 bases short, with 15 bases between. Germline V lookup: CDR1 SGHNT, CDR2 YYREEE (reference sequence). The CDR3 DNA reads TGTGCCAGCAGCCTCGACAGAAACGTTAACACCGGGGAGCTGTTTTTT. It translates to CASSLDRNVNTGELFF.

The rearrangement links TRBV7-9 to TRBJ2-5, with 10 bases lining up with TRBD2. From germline, CDR1 is SEHNR and CDR2 FQNEAQ (reference sequence). The CDR3 totals 15 residues. V shed 3 bases and J 5 bases; nucleotides not matched to a gene: 6. CDR3 region: CASSLASGGRETQYF. CDR3 DNA: TGTGCCAGCAGCTTGGCTAGCGGGGGTCGGGAGACCCAGTACTTC.

This clone was seen a few times. The rearrangement joins TRBV28 to TRBJ2-5; possible D gene TRBD2, 6 bases. The CDR3 contains 13 residues. V was shortened by 7 bases and J by 5 bases, with 14 bases between the two germline ends. The germline gives CDR1 MDHEN, CDR2 SYDVKM. The CDR3 DNA follows: TGTGCCAGCAAGGAGGGGACCAGGGAGACCCAGTACTTC. It yields the protein CASKEGTRETQYF.

The chain couples TRBV5-1 to TRBJ2-7, with 13 bases lining up with TRBD2. J was trimmed by 2 bases and V by 4 bases; bases with no gene match: 12. Germline V gene data show CDR1 as SGHRS and CDR2 as YFSETQ. The CDR3 length is 18 residues. The CDR3 reads CASSRLAATSGRAYEQYF. CDR3 DNA sequence: TGCGCCAGCAGCCGACTTGCGGCAACTAGCGGGAGGGCCTACGAGCAGTACTTC.

This rearrangement joins TRBV11-2 to TRBJ1-2; D remains ambiguous. Germline-derived CDR1 and CDR2 are SGHAT and FQNNGV. The CDR3 runs 13 residues. Trimming pared 0 bases from V and 6 bases from J, leaving 8 bases between. The CDR3 loop reads CASSLEPGNGYTF. DNA of the CDR3: TGTGCCAGCAGCTTAGAGCCCGGGAATGGCTACACCTTC.

This clone was detected only once. The chain has TRBV29-1 and TRBJ1-1; D is undetermined. The germline gives CDR1 SQVTM, CDR2 ANQGSEA. The CDR3 has 13 amino acids. The V end lost 8 bases, the J end lost 2 bases, and 15 bases lay between the germline ends. CDR3 residues: CSLTAGGNTEAFF. The DNA for the CDR3 is TGCAGCCTTACTGCGGGCGGAAACACTGAAGCTTTCTTT.

This chain joins TRBV9 and TRBJ2-5; 8 positions match TRBD2. Germline CDR1 is SGDLS and CDR2 is YYNGEE. The ends lost 0 bases at V and 5 bases at J; junction bases unmatched: 9. There are 16 residues in the CDR3. CDR3 in DNA: TGTGCCAGCAGCGTAGTTCTGGCGGGAGGTGAGGAGACCCAGTACTTC. It codes for CASSVVLAGGEETQYF.

The rearrangement joins TRBV6-1 to TRBJ2-5; no clear D gene. V was pared by 3 bases and J by 9 bases, with 11 bases between. From germline, CDR1 is MNHNS and CDR2 SASEGT. The CDR3 covers 12 residues. The DNA of the CDR3 is TGTGCCAGCAGTGAGACCCCTCTGGCCCAGTACTTC. Encoded protein: CASSETPLAQYF.

The chain employs TRBV5-4 and TRBJ1-2; TRBD1 agrees at 7 bases. The CDR3 runs to 12 residues. Germline CDR1 is SGHNT and CDR2 is YYREEE (reference sequence). V gave up 3 bases and J gave up 6 bases; unmatched junction bases: 2. CDR3 nucleotide sequence: TGTGCCAGCAGCTGGGGGACAGATGGCTACACCTTC. Its protein product is CASSWGTDGYTF.

The rearrangement joins TRBV10-3 to TRBJ2-5; 8 bases are shared with TRBD2. Trimming took 6 bases from V and 0 from J; bases not matched to a gene: 3. The CDR3 spans 14 residues. Per germline, CDR1 ENHRY and CDR2 SYGVKD. The CDR3, as DNA: TGTGCCATCAGCCGCGGGGGGCACCAAGAGACCCAGTACTTC. Protein: CAISRGGHQETQYF.

The chain recombines TRBV18 with TRBJ1-1; possibly TRBD1 for D (5 bases). Trimming left V 3 bases short and J 2 bases short, with 13 bases between. Germline V lookup: CDR1 KGHSH, CDR2 LQKENI. The CDR3 covers 15 residues. CDR3 protein: CASSPDSRINTEAFF. The CDR3 DNA reads TGTGCCAGCTCACCCGACAGTAGGATAAACACTGAAGCTTTCTTT. The full variable domain, rest sourced from reference TRBV18 and TRBJ1-1, is NAGVMQNPRHLVRRRGQEARLRCSPMKGHSHVYWYRQLPEEGLKFMVYLQKENIIDESGMPKERFSAEFPKEGPSILRIQQVVRGDSAAYFCASSPDSRINTEAFFGQGTRLTVV.

This rearrangement joins TRBV5-1 to TRBJ2-7, with a weak D call TRBD1 (6 bases). Germline V lookup: CDR1 SGHRS, CDR2 YFSETQ. The CDR3 loop spans 14 amino acids. The V and J ends lost 2 bases and 4 bases respectively, with 13 bases between them. CDR3 residues: CASSFEGVRYEQYF. The CDR3 nucleotides are TGCGCCAGCAGCTTCGAGGGGGTAAGGTACGAGCAGTACTTC.

The chain joins TRBV5-8 to TRBJ1-1; 7 positions agree with TRBD1. Germline V CDR1 and CDR2: SGHTS, YDEGEE. The V and J ends lost 0 bases and 1 base, in that order; junction bases with no gene match: 6. This CDR3 is built from 16 residues. CDR3 DNA sequence: TGTGCCAGCAGCTTGGGAACAGGGGAGCGGAACACTGAAGCTTTCTTT. Translation gives CASSLGTGERNTEAFF.

This clone was detected a few times. The chain employs TRBV7-2 and TRBJ2-3; either TRBD1 or TRBD2 may fit D (6 bases each). CDR1 and CDR2 (germline): SGHTA, FQGNSA. Trimming stripped 1 base from V and 0 bases from J, with 11 bases between. CDR3 length: 16 amino acids. The CDR3 DNA reads TGTGCCAGCAGCTTAGTATCGGGGGCCAGCACAGATACGCAGTATTTT. The encoded protein is CASSLVSGASTDTQYF.

This clone was picked up many times. The rearrangement joins TRBV27 to TRBJ2-1; D might be TRBD1 (8 bases). With 5 bases removed from V and 7 bases from J, the gap between germline ends came to 18 bases. Germline CDR1 and CDR2: MNHEY and SMNVEV (reference sequence). CDR3 length: 15 amino acids. The CDR3 nucleotides read TGTGCCAGCAGTACAAACAGGGGGGGGAGTAATGAGCAGTTCTTC. Protein: CASSTNRGGSNEQFF.

This chain uses TRBV9 with TRBJ2-2; D is unresolved. CDR1 is SGDLS and CDR2 is YYNGEE in the germline V gene. V lost 0 bases and J 4 bases, leaving 4 bases between the germline ends. This CDR3 comprises 13 residues. Written as DNA, the CDR3 is TGTGCCAGCAGCGTAGACCCCACCGGGGAGCTGTTTTTT. Translated: CASSVDPTGELFF. The full variable domain, rest sourced from reference TRBV9 and TRBJ2-2, is DSGVTQTPKHLITATGQRVTLRCSPRSGDLSVYWYQQSLDQGLQFLIQYYNGEERAKGNILERFSAQQFPDLHSELNLSSLELGDSALYFCASSVDPTGELFFGEGSRLTVL.

The chain combines TRBV5-4 with TRBJ2-5, with TRBD2 matching over 12 bases. The ends lost 7 bases at V and 4 bases at J; junction bases unmatched: 11. From germline, CDR1 is SGHNT and CDR2 YYREEE (reference sequence). The CDR3 runs 16 residues. The CDR3 protein is CASQTSGGNTGETQYF. The CDR3 nucleotides are TGTGCCAGCCAGACTAGCGGGGGTAACACGGGAGAGACCCAGTACTTC.

This chain links TRBV4-1 with TRBJ2-5, with D perhaps given as TRBD1 or TRBD2 (6 bases each). V was clipped by 0 bases and J by 1 base, with 12 bases between them. The CDR3 is 16 amino acids. Germline V gives CDR1 MGHRA, CDR2 YSYEKL. The CDR3 is CASSQDRGAVQETQYF. Here the CDR3 DNA reads TGCGCCAGCAGCCAAGATAGGGGGGCAGTCCAAGAGACCCAGTACTTC.

The chain joins TRBV30 to TRBJ1-2; a weak D match, TRBD1 (6 bases). V lost 1 base and J lost 11, with 17 bases in between. This CDR3 region has 13 residues. Germline values: CDR1 GTSNPN, CDR2 SVGIG (reference sequence). The CDR3 here is CAWSAAGASEYTF. CDR3 sequence (DNA): TGTGCCTGGAGTGCCGCAGGGGCATCGGAGTACACCTTC.